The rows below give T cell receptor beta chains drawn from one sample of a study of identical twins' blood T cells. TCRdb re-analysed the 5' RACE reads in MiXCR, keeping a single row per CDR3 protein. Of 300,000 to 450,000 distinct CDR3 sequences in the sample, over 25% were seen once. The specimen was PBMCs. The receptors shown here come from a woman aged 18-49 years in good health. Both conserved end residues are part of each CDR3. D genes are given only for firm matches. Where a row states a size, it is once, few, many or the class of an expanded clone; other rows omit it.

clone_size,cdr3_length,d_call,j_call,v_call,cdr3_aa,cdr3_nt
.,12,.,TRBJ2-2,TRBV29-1,CSAQGPTGELFF,TGCAGCGCACAGGGCCCTACCGGGGAGCTGTTTTTT
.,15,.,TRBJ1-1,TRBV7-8,CASSLGDKPNTEAFF,TGTGCCAGCAGCTTAGGGGACAAGCCTAACACTGAAGCTTTCTTT
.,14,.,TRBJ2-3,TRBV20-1,CSARSGSYTDTQYF,TGCAGTGCTAGGTCGGGCAGCTACACAGATACGCAGTATTTT
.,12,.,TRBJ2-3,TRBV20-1,CSATTSTDTQYF,TGCAGTGCTACCACTAGCACAGATACGCAGTATTTT
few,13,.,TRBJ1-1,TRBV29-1,CSVEQGLGTEAFF,TGCAGCGTTGAACAGGGTTTAGGGACTGAAGCTTTCTTT
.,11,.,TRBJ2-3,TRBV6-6,CASQSGDTQYF,TGTGCCAGCCAGTCCGGAGATACGCAGTATTTT
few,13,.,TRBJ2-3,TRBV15,CATSRLTQDTQYF,TGTGCCACCAGCAGGCTGACTCAAGATACGCAGTATTTT
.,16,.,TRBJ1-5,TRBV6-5,CASSPGTGKGDQPQHF,TGTGCCAGCAGTCCCGGAACAGGGAAAGGGGATCAGCCCCAGCATTTT
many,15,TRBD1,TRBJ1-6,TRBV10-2,CASRIQGVAASPLHF,TGCGCCAGCAGGATACAGGGGGTTGCAGCATCACCCCTCCACTTT
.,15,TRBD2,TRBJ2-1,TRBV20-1,CSASDLTGGPFEQFF,TGCAGTGCTAGCGACCTGACGGGAGGGCCATTTGAGCAGTTCTTC
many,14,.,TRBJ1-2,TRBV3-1,CASSRTGFDYGYTF,TGTGCCAGCAGCCGAACAGGTTTCGACTATGGCTACACCTTC
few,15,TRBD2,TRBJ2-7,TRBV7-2,CASSLVPSGVSEQYF,TGTGCCAGCAGCTTAGTTCCTAGCGGGGTCAGCGAGCAGTACTTC
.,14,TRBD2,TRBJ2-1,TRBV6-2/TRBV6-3,CASSYGGTSGREFF,TGTGCCAGCAGTTATGGGGGCACTAGCGGGAGGGAATTCTTC
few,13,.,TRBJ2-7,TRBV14,CASSQGPMGGQYF,TGTGCCAGCAGCCAAGGGCCAATGGGTGGGCAGTACTTC
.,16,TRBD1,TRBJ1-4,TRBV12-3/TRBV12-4,CASSYDTGETNEKLFF,TGTGCCAGCAGCTACGACACAGGGGAGACTAATGAAAAACTGTTTTTT
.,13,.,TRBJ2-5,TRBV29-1,CSVEVSWGETQYF,TGCAGCGTTGAAGTTTCTTGGGGGGAGACCCAGTACTTC
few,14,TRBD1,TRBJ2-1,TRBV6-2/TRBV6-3,CASSSVDRENEQFF,TGTGCCAGCAGTTCCGTAGACAGGGAGAATGAGCAGTTCTTC
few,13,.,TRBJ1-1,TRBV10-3,CAITESMNTEAFF,TGTGCCATCACCGAATCGATGAACACTGAAGCTTTCTTT
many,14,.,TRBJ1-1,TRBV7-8,CASTPLSGNTEAFF,TGTGCCAGCACTCCTCTTTCAGGGAACACTGAAGCTTTCTTT
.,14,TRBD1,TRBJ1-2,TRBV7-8,CASSTGTGLEGYTF,TGTGCCAGCAGCACTGGGACAGGGTTAGAGGGCTACACCTTC
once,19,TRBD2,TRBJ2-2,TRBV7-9,CASSPGLAGLLSNTGELFF,TGTGCCAGCAGCCCTGGACTAGCGGGACTCTTATCGAACACCGGGGAGCTGTTTTTT
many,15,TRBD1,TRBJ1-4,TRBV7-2,CASSLVSGGFEKLFF,TGTGCCAGCAGCTTAGTGTCAGGGGGCTTTGAAAAACTGTTTTTT
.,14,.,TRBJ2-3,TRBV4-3,CASRQGIGTDTQYF,TGCGCCAGCCGCCAGGGAATCGGCACAGATACGCAGTATTTT
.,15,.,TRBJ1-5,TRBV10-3,CAISEGSGSNQPQHF,TGTGCCATCAGTGAGGGGAGTGGAAGCAATCAGCCCCAGCATTTT
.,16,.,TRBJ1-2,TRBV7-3,CASSLPGGKDNYGNTF,TGTGCCAGCAGCTTACCTGGGGGGAAAGACAACTATGGCAACACCTTC
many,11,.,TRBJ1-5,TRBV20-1,CSASYGQPQHF,TGCAGTGCCTCCTATGGTCAGCCCCAGCATTTT
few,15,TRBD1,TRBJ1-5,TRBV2,CASSGPGTGNQPQHF,TGTGCCAGCAGTGGTCCCGGGACAGGGAATCAGCCCCAGCATTTT
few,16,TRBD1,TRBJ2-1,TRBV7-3,CASSLLTGSSYNEQFF,TGTGCCAGCAGCTTATTGACAGGGAGCTCCTACAATGAGCAGTTCTTC
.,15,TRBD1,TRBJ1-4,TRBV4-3,CASSRKDRGNEKLFF,TGCGCCAGCAGCCGGAAGGACAGGGGTAATGAAAAACTGTTTTTT
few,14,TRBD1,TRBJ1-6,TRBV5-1,CASSGGTANSPLHF,TGCGCCAGCAGCGGCGGGACAGCGAATTCACCCCTCCACTTT
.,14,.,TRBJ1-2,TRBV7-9,CASNKPRGHYGYTF,TGTGCCAGCAATAAACCACGGGGTCACTATGGCTACACCTTC
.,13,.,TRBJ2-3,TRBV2,CASSEQYTDTQYF,TGTGCCAGCAGTGAACAATACACAGATACGCAGTATTTT
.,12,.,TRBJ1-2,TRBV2,CASSEIASGYTF,TGTGCCAGCAGTGAAATCGCATCTGGCTACACCTTC
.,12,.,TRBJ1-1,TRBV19,CASSPGTSEAFF,TGTGCCAGTAGTCCCGGGACTTCGGAAGCTTTCTTT
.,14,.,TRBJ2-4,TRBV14,CASSQRGMGDIQYF,TGTGCCAGCAGCCAAAGGGGTATGGGGGACATTCAGTACTTC
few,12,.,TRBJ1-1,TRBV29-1,CSVGEGYTEAFF,TGCAGCGTTGGGGAGGGTTACACTGAAGCTTTCTTT
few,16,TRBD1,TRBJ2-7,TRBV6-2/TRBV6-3,CASSYPGQEISYEQYF,TGTGCCAGCAGTTACCCGGGACAGGAGATTTCCTACGAGCAGTACTTC
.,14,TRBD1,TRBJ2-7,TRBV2,CASSQRQGVCEQYF,TGTGCCAGCAGTCAGAGACAGGGGGTCTGCGAGCAGTACTTC
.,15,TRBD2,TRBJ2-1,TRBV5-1,CSSSAGTSGYNEQFF,TGCTCCAGCAGCGCCGGGACTAGCGGCTACAATGAGCAGTTCTTC
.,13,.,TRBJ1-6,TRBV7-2,CASSFKPASPLHF,TGTGCCAGCAGCTTTAAACCGGCCTCACCCCTCCACTTT
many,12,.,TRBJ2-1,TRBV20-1,CSARGLANEQFF,TGCAGTGCTAGAGGCCTAGCGAATGAGCAGTTCTTC
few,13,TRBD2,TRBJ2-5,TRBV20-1,CSGETSGRKTQYF,TGCAGTGGAGAGACTAGCGGGAGAAAGACCCAGTACTTC
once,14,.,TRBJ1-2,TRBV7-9,CASSLVRGNYGYTF,TGTGCCAGCAGCTTAGTTCGGGGAAACTATGGCTACACCTTC
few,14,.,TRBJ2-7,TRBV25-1,CASRTGTGSYEQYF,TGTGCCAGCAGAACAGGGACGGGCTCCTACGAGCAGTACTTC
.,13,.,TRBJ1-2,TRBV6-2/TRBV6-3,CASDYTGFNGYTF,TGTGCCAGCGATTACACAGGGTTTAATGGCTACACCTTC
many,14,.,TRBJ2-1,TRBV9,CASSGRRGHNEQFF,TGTGCCAGCTCCGGGCGGCGGGGGCACAATGAGCAGTTCTTC
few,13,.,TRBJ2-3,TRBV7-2,CASSWGTADTQYF,TGTGCCAGCAGCTGGGGGACGGCGGATACGCAGTATTTT
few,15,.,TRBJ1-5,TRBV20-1,CSARDRRGGNQPQHF,TGCAGTGCTAGAGATCGAAGGGGGGGCAATCAGCCCCAGCATTTT